These 5 T cell receptor beta chains share one sample of origin, sequenced in a study of identical twins. Using its own MiXCR run on the 5' RACE reads, TCRdb lists one record per CDR3 protein. The data hold 500,000 to 550,000 distinct CDR3 sequences, with 20% to 25% observed a single time. This sample also belongs to another study, concerning yellow fever vaccine responses in identical twins.

Sequences were obtained from CD4+ T cells sorted from blood. These receptors all stem from a young woman in good health.

V is TRBV12-3 or TRBV12-4 and J is TRBJ2-3, with 7 bases that match TRBD1. With V trimmed by 5 bases and J by 2 bases, 7 bases remained unmatched. The CDR3 covers 15 residues. The CDR3 bases are TGTGCCAGCAGTCTAGGACAGGCTGACACAGATACGCAGTATTTT. Translation gives CASSLGQADTDTQYF.

In DNA, the CDR3 is TGTGCCAGCAGCTCACACGTTCCGCTGGGCACAGATACGCAGTATTTT. Amino acids: CASSSHVPLGTDTQYF. The genes are TRBV7-2 and TRBJ2-3; D not resolved. The CDR3 runs 16 residues. Trimming shortened V by 4 bases and J by 1 base, and 15 bases separated the two germline ends. CDR1 is SGHTA and CDR2 is FQGNSA in the germline V gene.

The gene calls are TRBV3-1 and TRBJ1-2, with D possibly TRBD1 on 6 matching bases. Trimming removed 0 bases at V and 3 bases at J, with 14 bases between. The germline V gene encodes CDR1 LGHDT and CDR2 YNNKEL (reference sequence). This CDR3 spans 16 amino acids. CDR3 residues: CASSQDVEQGYYGYTF. The DNA for the CDR3 is TGTGCCAGCAGCCAAGACGTGGAACAGGGCTACTATGGCTACACCTTC.

This clonotype was found many times. The CDR3 sequence: CSASPTGGGNTGELFF. The CDR3 nucleotides read TGCAGTGCTAGTCCCACTGGCGGGGGGAACACCGGGGAGCTGTTTTTT. V and J are TRBV20-1 and TRBJ2-2; TRBD2 agrees at 7 bases. With 3 bases clipped from V and 1 base from J, the junction kept 8 bases outside the gene matches. This CDR3 spans 16 amino acids. Germline V gene lookup returns CDR1 DFQATT and CDR2 SNEGSKA (reference sequence).

This clonotype showed up just a few times. The genes are TRBV15 and TRBJ2-1; D is uncertain. This CDR3 is 15 amino acids long. Deletions cut 4 bases from V and 4 bases from J, with 14 bases between. Germline CDR1 reads LNHNV; CDR2 reads YYDKDF (reference sequence). CDR3 nucleotide sequence: TGTGCCACCAGCAAAGCACTACTGGATTACAATGAGCAGTTCTTC. This translates into CATSKALLDYNEQFF. Complete variable domain (other parts from reference TRBV15 and TRBJ2-1): DAMVIQNPRYQVTQFGKPVTLSCSQTLNHNVMYWYQQKSSQAPKLLFHYYDKDFNNEADTPDNFQSRRPNTSFCFLDIRSPGLGDTAMYLCATSKALLDYNEQFFGPGTRLTVL.